This T cell receptor beta chain stems from a study of blood T cell repertoires in COVID-19. Study information: Acute and convalescent COVID-19 samples came from the United States, Italy and Spain.

CDR3 length: 13 residues. Trimming cost V 6 bases and J 6 bases, with 12 bases left between them. Germline CDR1 reads MNHEY; CDR2 reads SVGEGT. The method was immunoSEQ multiplex PCR; TCRdb's version includes in-frame clones alone and lacks a portion of them. This table holds hundreds of thousands of clones, 70% to 85% found once. Sequenced sample: peripheral blood. The sequence was obtained from a man aged 80 or over with acute or convalescent COVID-19. The chain couples TRBV6-2 or TRBV6-3 to TRBJ1-5; no reliable D call. As DNA, the CDR3 is TGTGCCAGCAGCGCGCCGTCGGGTCAGCCCCAGCATTTT. Protein sequence: CASSAPSGQPQHF.